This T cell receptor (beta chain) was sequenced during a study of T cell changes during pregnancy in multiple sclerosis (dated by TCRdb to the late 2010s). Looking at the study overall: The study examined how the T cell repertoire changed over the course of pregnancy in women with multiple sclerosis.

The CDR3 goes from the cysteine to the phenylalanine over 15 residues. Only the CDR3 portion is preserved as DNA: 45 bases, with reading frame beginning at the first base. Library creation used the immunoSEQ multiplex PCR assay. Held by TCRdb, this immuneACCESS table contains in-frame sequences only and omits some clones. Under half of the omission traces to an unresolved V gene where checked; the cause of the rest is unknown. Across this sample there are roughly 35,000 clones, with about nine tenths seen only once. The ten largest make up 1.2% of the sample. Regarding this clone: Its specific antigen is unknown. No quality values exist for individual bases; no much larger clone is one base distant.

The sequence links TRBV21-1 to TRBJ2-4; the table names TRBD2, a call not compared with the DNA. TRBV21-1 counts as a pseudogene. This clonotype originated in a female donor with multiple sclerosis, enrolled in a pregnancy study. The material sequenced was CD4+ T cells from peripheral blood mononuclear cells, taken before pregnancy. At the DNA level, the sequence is TGTGCCAGCAAGGGACTTGCTTCGGCCAAAAACATTCAGTACTTC. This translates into CASKGLASAKNIQYF.